This T cell receptor (beta chain) was recorded in a study of blood T cell repertoires in COVID-19. At the level of the study: The United States, Italy and Spain provided the acute and convalescent COVID-19 samples. In each case, the material was cDNA or gDNA derived from T cells, B-cell-depleted T cells, or PBMCs.

The repertoire was sequenced with immunoSEQ multiplex PCR; TCRdb's copy has only in-frame clones and lacks some. Of under 200,000 clones listed, roughly nine tenths are singletons. This clone was recorded once. Material: peripheral blood. The receptor was isolated from a woman between 65 and 79 years old with acute or convalescent COVID-19.

The CDR3, as DNA: TGTGCCAGCAGCAGGGACAGGGGGCAAAATGGCTACACCTTC. This gives the protein CASSRDRGQNGYTF. The V and J genes are TRBV6-5 and TRBJ1-2; 12 nucleotides line up with TRBD1. V lost 6 bases and J lost 6; bases outside the gene matches: 5. This CDR3 has 14 amino acids. In germline, CDR1 is MNHEY, CDR2 SVGAGI.